This paragraph covers one T cell receptor beta chain sequence. The target antigen is unknown. Here immunoSEQ multiplex PCR was the method, and the copy in TCRdb shows in-frame clones only, minus some. The sample includes some 120,000 clones, 93% seen only once; the top ten take under 1.5%. The CDR3 is 14 amino acids. Germline V gene sequence: CDR1 MGHRA, CDR2 YSYEKL. V was pared by 4 bases and J by 1 base, with 9 bases between. The data were obtained in a study of graft-versus-host responses after intestinal transplantation. Study overall: Recipients had transplants, and these were multivisceral, liver-intestinal, or isolated intestinal. Following induction with anti-thymocyte globulin, all recipients were given tacrolimus and steroids for about 3 years. Points from the study as a whole: High graft-versus-host to host-versus-graft clonal ratios were found in allografts of patients who had graft-donor T cell macrochimerism. Investigators detected GvH clones in recipient marrow, with some emerging earlier in ileum or blood.

This chain connects TRBV4-1 to TRBJ2-3, with no clear D. The origin of this receptor is a human donor who was the organ donor for an intestinal transplant. This material consisted of unstimulated CD8+ T cells sorted from spleen or lymph node cells, taken before transplant. This chain's CDR3 is CASSPMTGTDTQYF. CDR3 DNA sequence: TGCGCCAGCAGCCCAATGACGGGCACAGATACGCAGTATTTT.